The 15 T cell receptor beta chains below were found in one sample sequenced in a study of radiotherapy plus CTLA-4 blockade in lung cancer. The table came from immunoSEQ multiplex PCR; TCRdb's copy has only in-frame clones and leaves some out. The data contain tens of thousands of clones, about 80% of them seen just once; the ten biggest clones take up 16%. Sequencing used peripheral blood, obtained from a patient treated with radiotherapy plus ipilimumab. Receptors were obtained from a human donor with non-small cell lung cancer that progressed on radiotherapy plus ipilimumab.

The rearrangement uses TRBV7-9 and TRBJ1-2; maybe TRBD1 (6 bases). The length of the CDR3 is 13 residues. V lost 8 bases to trimming and J lost 1 base, with 11 bases between them. CDR1 is SEHNR and CDR2 is FQNEAQ in the germline V gene (reference sequence). The CDR3: CASETGLNYGYTF. The CDR3, as DNA: TGTGCCAGCGAGACAGGCCTTAACTATGGCTACACCTTC.

The CDR3 DNA reads TGTGCCAGCAGTTCCCTCGACAAGGTCGACTACAATGAGCAGTTCTTC. The encoded protein is CASSSLDKVDYNEQFF. J is TRBJ2-1 and V is TRBV28; D is unclear. Germline CDR1 MDHEN, CDR2 SYDVKM. The CDR3 extends over 16 amino acids. V lost 4 bases and J 3 bases, leaving 16 bases between the germline ends.

This chain connects TRBV5-8 to TRBJ1-4; D is ambiguous. The CDR3 sequence is 15 residues long. Trimming removed 0 bases from V and 4 bases from J, with 10 bases in between. The germline V gene has CDR1 SGHTS and CDR2 YDEGEE. The CDR3 region has the DNA TGTGCCAGCAGCTTGGTATTAGGAGTTAATGAAAAACTGTTTTTT. Encoded protein: CASSLVLGVNEKLFF.

This sequence joins TRBV19 and TRBJ2-3, with D maybe TRBD1 (6 bases). Trimming left V 0 bases short and J 11 bases short, with 15 bases between. Germline CDR1 and CDR2: LNHDA and SQIVND (reference sequence). There are 14 residues in the CDR3. The CDR3 protein is CASSIDHQGTVQYF. The CDR3 DNA reads as TGTGCCAGTAGTATAGATCATCAGGGGACGGTGCAGTATTTT.

The genes are TRBV30 and TRBJ2-5; the D is unclear. Between the trimmed V and J ends, which lost 0 bases and 5 bases, there was a span of 16 bases. The CDR3 runs to 15 residues. CDR1 and CDR2 (germline): GTSNPN, SVGIG (reference sequence). The CDR3 here is CAWSVLRTLRETQYF. As DNA, the CDR3 is TGTGCCTGGAGTGTCTTAAGGACGCTGAGGGAGACCCAGTACTTC.

CDR3 residues: CASSPLGETYEQYF. DNA of the CDR3: TGTGCCAGCAGCCCCCTGGGGGAGACCTACGAGCAGTACTTC. J is TRBJ2-7 and V is TRBV7-6; D may match TRBD1 or TRBD2 (5 bases each). The CDR3 consists of 14 residues. V was shortened by 5 bases and J by 2 bases, with 13 bases between the two germline ends. Germline V gene data show CDR1 as SGHVS and CDR2 as FNYEAQ.

V usage is TRBV6-1 and J usage is TRBJ2-7; 12 positions match TRBD2. The germline gives CDR1 MNHNS, CDR2 SASEGT. The CDR3 covers 17 residues. Germline trimming cut 2 bases from V and 2 bases from J; bases unmatched to any gene: 7. The CDR3 sequence is CASSESGASGGAYEQYF. The CDR3 DNA follows: TGTGCCAGCAGTGAAAGTGGGGCTAGCGGGGGGGCCTACGAGCAGTACTTC.

The chain combines TRBV5-8 with TRBJ2-3; D gene ambiguous. Germline assignment: CDR1 SGHTS and CDR2 YDEGEE. The CDR3 length is 13 residues. V gave up 6 bases and J gave up 0 bases, with 8 bases separating them. The CDR3 coding sequence is TGTGCCAGCACCAAGTCTAGCACAGATACGCAGTATTTT. Protein: CASTKSSTDTQYF.

The chain uses TRBV6-1 and TRBJ2-7; a possible D gene is TRBD1 (8 bases). CDR1 is MNHNS and CDR2 is SASEGT in the germline V gene. The CDR3 is made up of 13 amino acids. V dropped 4 bases and J dropped 7 bases, with 14 bases sitting between them. This CDR3 is CASSGHRGGEQYF. The CDR3 DNA sequence: TGTGCCAGCAGTGGGCACAGGGGGGGAGAGCAGTACTTC.

This clone has a handful of counts. Distinct nucleotide sequences in the sample also encode this CDR3. The J gene is TRBJ1-2, the V gene TRBV7-3; the D gene is possibly TRBD1 (5 bases). The CDR3 runs 15 residues. V lost 5 bases and J 2 bases, leaving 15 bases between the germline ends. Per the germline V gene, CDR1 is SGHTA and CDR2 is FQGTGA. CDR3 residues: CASSQVGGSNYGYTF. The DNA for the CDR3 is TGTGCCAGCAGCCAGGTGGGGGGGTCGAACTATGGCTACACCTTC.

The V gene is TRBV6-1, the J gene TRBJ2-1; possible D gene TRBD2, 5 bases. The V end was cut by 5 bases, the J end by 13 bases, with 18 bases between. Looked up from germline, CDR1 is MNHNS and CDR2 is SASEGT. The CDR3 consists of 13 residues. CDR3 nucleotides: TGTGCCAGCAGTCCTAGGACCCGCGCGGGTCAGTTCTTC. Residues: CASSPRTRAGQFF.

J is TRBJ2-1 and V is TRBV4-1, with D possibly TRBD1 on 8 matching bases. CDR1 and CDR2 from the germline V gene are MGHRA and YSYEKL. V lost 1 base, J lost 8 bases, and 18 bases lay in between. This CDR3 has 16 residues. The CDR3 DNA reads as TGCGCCAGCAGCCAAGGGCAGGGGGCGCGGGGGCATGAGCAGTTCTTC. It is translated as CASSQGQGARGHEQFF.

The count of this clone is one. This chain links TRBV11-3 with TRBJ2-3; D possibly corresponds to TRBD2 (6 bases). CDR1 and CDR2 (germline): SGHNT, YENEEA. The CDR3 loop spans 14 amino acids. The V gene lost 8 bases and the J gene lost 3 bases, with 15 bases spanning the gap. This CDR3 is CASAGGRRTDTQYF. Written as DNA, the CDR3 is TGTGCCAGCGCAGGAGGGAGGCGTACAGATACGCAGTATTTT.

This clone was observed a handful of times. The J gene is TRBJ1-1, the V gene TRBV6-1, with 7 nucleotides matching TRBD1. The V segment lost 6 bases and the J segment 1 base; nucleotides outside the gene matches: 2. The length of the CDR3 is 13 residues. Germline V gene sequence: CDR1 MNHNS, CDR2 SASEGT. The CDR3 DNA is TGTGCCAGCAGACAGGGGTGGAACACTGAAGCTTTCTTT. Protein: CASRQGWNTEAFF.

The V and J genes are TRBV6-5 and TRBJ1-1; no definite D call. V dropped 0 bases and J dropped 1 base, with 9 bases sitting between them. This CDR3 has 15 amino acids. CDR1 is MNHEY, CDR2 SVGAGI, per germline. CDR3 in DNA: TGTGCCAGCAGTTACTCCGTAGGGTCGAACACTGAAGCTTTCTTT. Protein sequence: CASSYSVGSNTEAFF.